These 4 T cell receptor beta chains were sequenced from one sample in a study of blood T cell repertoires in COVID-19. Measured with immunoSEQ multiplex PCR; TCRdb has only the in-frame clones, and not every one. The sample contains around 320,000 clones, just under 90% of which appear only once. Source material: peripheral blood. All receptors come from a woman in her 30s with COVID-19, enrolled during active disease.

The V gene is TRBV5-4, the J gene TRBJ2-1; a weak D match, TRBD1 (5 bases). This CDR3 has 13 amino acids. Looked up from germline, CDR1 is SGHNT and CDR2 is YYREEE (reference sequence). Trimming cost V 0 bases and J 9 bases, with 10 bases left between them. CDR3 protein: CASSLGRGGEQFF. CDR3 coding DNA: TGTGCCAGCAGCTTGGGTAGGGGCGGTGAGCAGTTCTTC.

J is TRBJ1-3 and V is TRBV28; the match to TRBD1 covers 8 bases. The V segment lost 5 bases and the J segment 5 bases; nucleotides outside the gene matches: 8. Germline V gives CDR1 MDHEN, CDR2 SYDVKM. The CDR3 runs 15 residues. The CDR3 region has the DNA TGTGCCAGCAGTCCCCAACAGGGGGGAAGAAACACCATATATTTT. Its translation: CASSPQQGGRNTIYF.

The chain employs TRBV30 and TRBJ2-3; the match to TRBD2 covers 8 bases. This CDR3 has 13 residues. Per the germline V gene, CDR1 is GTSNPN and CDR2 is SVGIG (reference sequence). The CDR3 sequence: CATIRGGSDTQYF. CDR3 coding DNA: TGTGCGACGATCCGGGGGGGCTCAGATACGCAGTATTTT. Based on the CDR3 plus reference TRBV30 and TRBJ2-3, the full variable domain is SQTIHQWPATLVQPVGSPLSLECTVEGTSNPNLYWYRQAAGRGLQLLFYSVGIGQISSEVPQNLSASRPQDRQFILSSKKLLLSDSGFYLCATIRGGSDTQYFGPGTRLTVL.

This chain uses TRBV23-1 with TRBJ1-2; D ambiguous. TRBV23-1 is an ORF, with its function uncertain. The CDR3 length is 19 residues. Deletions cut 1 base from V and 0 bases from J, with 21 bases between. Here the CDR3 reads CASSQWNRPAVPSNYGYTF. In DNA form, the CDR3 reads TGCGCCAGCAGTCAATGGAACCGGCCGGCGGTGCCCTCTAACTATGGCTACACCTTC.